One TCR beta chain is described in this entry. No antigen is known for it. The data are from a study of CD8+ T cells in alopecia areata. Study as a whole: Treatment of the treated patients consisted of oral tofacitinib, 5 to 10 mg twice daily. Study conclusions and caveats: Sequence data from scalp samples additionally include resident alphabeta T cells of normal skin. Persistence of many expanded lesional clones was seen in scalp and blood during tofacitinib.

RNA was isolated and reverse transcribed to cDNA, the sequencing template. Sequencing used immunoSEQ multiplex PCR; TCRdb keeps in-frame clones, though not all of them. The sample records fewer than 250,000 clones, around 60% being singletons. The CDR3 runs 11 residues. V shed 3 bases and J shed 5 bases, with 7 bases lying between them. Germline values: CDR1 GTSNPN, CDR2 SVGIG (reference sequence). The treatment here: oral pan-JAK inhibitor, 5-10 mg twice daily. Peripheral blood samples and lesional scalp punch biopsies were obtained from alopecia areata patients. The input for sequencing was CD4+ T cells sorted from blood, taken at week 4, from a patient treated with tofacitinib. This TCR was sampled from a human donor with alopecia areata. This rearrangement joins TRBV30 to TRBJ1-1; D gene unclear. The CDR3 coding sequence is TGTGCCTGGAGGCTTTGGACTGAAGCTTTCTTT. This encodes CAWRLWTEAFF.